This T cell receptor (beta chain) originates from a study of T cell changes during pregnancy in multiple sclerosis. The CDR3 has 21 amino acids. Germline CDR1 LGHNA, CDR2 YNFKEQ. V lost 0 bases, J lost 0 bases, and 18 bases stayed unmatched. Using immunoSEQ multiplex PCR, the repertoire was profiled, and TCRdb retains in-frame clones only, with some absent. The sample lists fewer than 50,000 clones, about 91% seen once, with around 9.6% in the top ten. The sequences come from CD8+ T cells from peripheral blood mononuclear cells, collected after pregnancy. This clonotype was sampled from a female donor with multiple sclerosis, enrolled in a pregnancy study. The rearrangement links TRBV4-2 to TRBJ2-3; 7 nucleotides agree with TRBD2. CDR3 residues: CASSQERPGLSKISSTDTQYF. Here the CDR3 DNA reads TGTGCCAGCAGCCAAGAGCGGCCGGGACTATCAAAAATCTCTAGCACAGATACGCAGTATTTT.